This T cell receptor (beta chain) stems from a study of metastatic and nonmetastatic thyroid tumors. The wider study: Samples came from malignant and benign thyroid patients, and repertoires were compared across blood and tumor or nodule tissue.

Germline V gives CDR1 SGHRS, CDR2 YFSETQ. The CDR3 is 14 amino acids. V lost 4 bases and J lost 3, with 14 bases in between. This clone was recorded only once. Antigen: not known. Before thyroid surgery, none of the patients had received any treatment. Study-level results: Benign nodules reportedly had significantly lower TCR beta diversity than malignant thyroid tumors in blood and tumor.

TCRdb re-analyzed the PCR reads using MiXCR. The data show roughly 4,100 clones, about 34% seen once. This chain joins TRBV5-1 and TRBJ2-7; maybe TRBD2 (5 bases). The clonotype comes from a female donor with papillary thyroid cancer or a benign thyroid nodule (not recorded which). Some clones in this sample may be carry-over from other donors' samples. The material sequenced was adjacent normal tissue. CDR3: CASSLDREVYEQYF. The CDR3 DNA sequence: TGCGCCAGCAGCCTCGACCGGGAAGTCTACGAGCAGTACTTC.